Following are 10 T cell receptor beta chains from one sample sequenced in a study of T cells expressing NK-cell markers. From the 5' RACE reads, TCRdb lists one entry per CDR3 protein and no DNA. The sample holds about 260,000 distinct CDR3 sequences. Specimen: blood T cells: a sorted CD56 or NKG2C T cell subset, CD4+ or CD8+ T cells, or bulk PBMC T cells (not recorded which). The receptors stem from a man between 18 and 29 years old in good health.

CDR3 protein: CASSSVRDRGTDTQYF. The chain employs TRBV6-5 and TRBJ2-3; TCRdb's D call of TRBD1 is untestable without DNA. Germline values: CDR1 MNHEY, CDR2 SVGAGI. The CDR3 sequence is 16 residues long.

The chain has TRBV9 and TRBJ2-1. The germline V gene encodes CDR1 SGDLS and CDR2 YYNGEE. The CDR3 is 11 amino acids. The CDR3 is CASARENEQFF. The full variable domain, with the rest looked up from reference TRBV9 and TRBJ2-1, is DSGVTQTPKHLITATGQRVTLRCSPRSGDLSVYWYQQSLDQGLQFLIQYYNGEERAKGNILERFSAQQFPDLHSELNLSSLELGDSALYFCASARENEQFFGPGTRLTVL.

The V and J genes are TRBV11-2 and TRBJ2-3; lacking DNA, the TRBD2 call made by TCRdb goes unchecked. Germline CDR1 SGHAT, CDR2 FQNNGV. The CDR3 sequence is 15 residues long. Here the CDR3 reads CASSSTSVHLPVPYF.

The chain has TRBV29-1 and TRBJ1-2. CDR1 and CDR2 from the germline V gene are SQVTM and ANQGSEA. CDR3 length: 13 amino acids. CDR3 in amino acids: CSVLDGRPYGYTF.

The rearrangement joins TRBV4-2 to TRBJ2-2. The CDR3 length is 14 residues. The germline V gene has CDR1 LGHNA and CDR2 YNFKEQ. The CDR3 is CASSQFLNTGELFF.

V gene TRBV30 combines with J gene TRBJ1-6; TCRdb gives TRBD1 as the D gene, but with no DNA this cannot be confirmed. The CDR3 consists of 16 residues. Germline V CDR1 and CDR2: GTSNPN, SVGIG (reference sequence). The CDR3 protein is CAWSVRGQGRNSPLHF.

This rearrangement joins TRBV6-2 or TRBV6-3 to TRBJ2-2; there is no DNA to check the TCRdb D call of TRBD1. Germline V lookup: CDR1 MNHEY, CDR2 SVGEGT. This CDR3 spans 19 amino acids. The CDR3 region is CASSPPGQGSAGGTGELFF.

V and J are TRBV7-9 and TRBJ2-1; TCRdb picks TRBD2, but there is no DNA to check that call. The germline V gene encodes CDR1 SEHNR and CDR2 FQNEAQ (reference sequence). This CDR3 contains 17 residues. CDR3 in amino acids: CASSRGALAGDRNEQFF. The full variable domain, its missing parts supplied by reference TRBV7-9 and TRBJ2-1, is DTGVSQNPRHKITKRGQNVTFRCDPISEHNRLYWYRQTLGQGPEFLTYFQNEAQLEKSRLLSDRFSAERPKGSFSTLEIQRTEQGDSAMYLCASSRGALAGDRNEQFFGPGTRLTVL.

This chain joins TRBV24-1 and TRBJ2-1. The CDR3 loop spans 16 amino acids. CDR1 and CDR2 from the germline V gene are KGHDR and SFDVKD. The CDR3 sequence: CATSDDDRTSYNEQFF.

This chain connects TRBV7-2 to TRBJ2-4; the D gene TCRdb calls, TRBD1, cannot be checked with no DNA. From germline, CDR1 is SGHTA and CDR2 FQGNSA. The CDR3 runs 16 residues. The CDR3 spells CASSLGFRVSKNIQYF.